The sequence of this T cell receptor beta chain was determined in a study of T cells in Graves' hyperthyroidism and ophthalmopathy. RNA transcripts served as the template for amplifying TCR beta CDR3 regions. Using the HTBI primer set, a first-round RT-PCR was run on the TCR CDR3. One entry per CDR3 protein, called by TCRdb with MiXCR from the multiplex PCR reads. The table includes 280,000 or so distinct CDR3 sequences, about 16% detected once. The PBMCs were taken from less than 11 ml of fresh peripheral blood. This CDR3 comprises 16 residues. Trimming removed 5 bases at V and 0 bases at J, with 14 bases between. Germline V CDR1 and CDR2: SGHTA, FQGNSA.

The sequencing input was blood. The chain employs TRBV7-2 and TRBJ1-3, with D possibly TRBD1 on 6 matching bases. The sequence came from a woman between 45 and 65 years old with Graves' hyperthyroidism that later progressed to Graves' ophthalmopathy. CDR3 amino acids: CASSVQGGASGNTIYF. Here the CDR3 DNA reads TGTGCCAGCAGCGTCCAAGGGGGGGCCTCTGGAAACACCATATATTTT.